This record covers a single TCR beta chain. Reverse transcription of roughly 0.5 to 1 ug RNA used random hexamers. Across 54 Vbeta and 13 Jbeta, immunoSEQ multiplex PCR amplified TCR beta CDR3. TCRdb redid the calling of the immunoSEQ multiplex PCR reads with MiXCR, one entry per CDR3 protein. The sample carries approximately 120,000 distinct CDR3 sequences, approximately 96% recorded once. This specimen comes from a study of CD8 T cells in Susac syndrome. CD8+ and CD4+ T cells from blood underwent TCR beta sequencing, which was carried out in a high-throughput format. Controls comprised healthy donors matched for age and sex. Negative isolation yielded the CD8+ and CD4+ T cells, while FACS enriched the TEMRA cells. The sequenced material came from CD4+ T cells from PBMCs. The receptor was isolated from a human donor in good health.

Written as DNA, the CDR3 is TGTGCCAGCAGCTTCCGACAGGGAGACAATGAGCAGTTCTTC. This sequence encodes CASSFRQGDNEQFF. The chain recombines TRBV7-9 with TRBJ2-1; 7 positions match TRBD1. The germline CDR1 and CDR2 sequences are SEHNR and FQNEAQ (reference sequence). The junction had 4 bases not matched to a gene; V was cut back by 3 bases and J by 5 bases. The CDR3 covers 14 residues.